A single sample gave rise to the 9 T cell receptor beta chains below, sequenced in a study of human T cells and chemical hapten exposure. Time point specified: healthy volunteer bleed at 2 weeks. Unseparated into fractions, whole blood served as the source from which total RNA was extracted. TCRdb re-called the RACE reads through MiXCR, storing one row per CDR3 protein. The sample carries over 100,000 distinct CDR3 sequences, 9% to 10% recorded once. The specimen sequenced was whole blood. The receptors originated from a male donor in good health. Some clones in this sample may be carry-over from other donors' samples.

The chain joins TRBV9 to TRBJ2-1, with 7 bases identical to TRBD1. Germline V gene data show CDR1 as SGDLS and CDR2 as YYNGEE. This CDR3 is 13 amino acids long. V lost 4 bases, J lost 6 bases, and 4 bases stayed unmatched. CDR3 residues: CASSLQGSNEQFF. Here the CDR3 DNA reads TGTGCCAGCAGCTTACAGGGGTCCAATGAGCAGTTCTTC.

The V gene is TRBV12-5, the J gene TRBJ2-1; TRBD2 matches 12 bases. The V gene end was trimmed by 1 base and the J gene end by 7 bases; junction bases not matched to a gene: 14. From germline, CDR1 is LGHNT and CDR2 FRNRAP. This CDR3 is 19 amino acids long. The CDR3 is CASGLGTYRLAGVDNEQFF. The CDR3, as DNA: TGTGCTAGTGGTTTGGGAACCTACAGACTAGCGGGAGTGGATAATGAGCAGTTCTTC.

This clonotype has a count of ten or more. V and J are TRBV14 and TRBJ2-1, with 14 positions matching TRBD2. The CDR3 totals 18 residues. V gave up 4 bases and J gave up 0 bases; unmatched junction bases: 5. CDR1 and CDR2 from the germline V gene are SGHDN and FVKESK. The CDR3 protein is CASSPGLAGGSSYNEQFF. The CDR3 region has the DNA TGTGCCAGCAGCCCCGGACTAGCGGGGGGCAGCTCCTACAATGAGCAGTTCTTC. The entire variable domain, with the rest obtained from reference TRBV14 and TRBJ2-1, is as follows: EAGVTQFPSHSVIEKGQTVTLRCDPISGHDNLYWYRRVMGKEIKFLLHFVKESKQDESGMPNNRFLAERTGGTYSTLKVQPAELEDSGVYFCASSPGLAGGSSYNEQFFGPGTRLTVL.

This clonotype was seen a few times. V usage is TRBV25-1 and J usage is TRBJ1-3; perhaps TRBD1 as D (5 bases). Germline-derived CDR1 and CDR2 are MGHDK and SYGVNS. The V end was cut by 10 bases, the J end by 0 bases, with 16 bases between. CDR3 length: 15 residues. CDR3 sequence: CATMSRTPSGNTIYF. The CDR3 coding sequence is TGTGCCACCATGAGCCGGACACCCTCTGGAAACACCATATATTTT.

Comments on this clonotype: A much larger clone differs by one base, so this may be a read error. The genes are TRBV7-7 and TRBJ1-1; D remains ambiguous. This CDR3 contains 13 residues. V lost 10 bases, J lost 4 bases, and 16 bases lay in between. In germline, CDR1 is SSHAT, CDR2 FNYEAQ (reference sequence). The CDR3 loop reads CANSPTEGTEAFF. The CDR3 DNA reads as TGTGCCAACAGTCCCACCGAGGGCACTGAAGCTTTCTTT.

In its sample, this clonotype was seen a few times. The rearrangement joins TRBV7-2 to TRBJ1-1; D remains unclear. This CDR3 has 15 residues. The germline V gene has CDR1 SGHTA and CDR2 FQGNSA. Trimming removed 0 bases from V and 0 bases from J, with 8 bases in between. The CDR3 protein is CASSLAWTVNTEAFF. The CDR3 DNA reads TGTGCCAGCAGCTTAGCGTGGACGGTGAACACTGAAGCTTTCTTT.

This clonotype was counted many times. The chain combines TRBV7-6 with TRBJ1-1; tentative D call: TRBD1 (6 bases). The CDR3 runs 14 residues. CDR1 SGHVS and CDR2 FNYEAQ come from the germline V gene. V was cut by 1 base and J by 1 base, with 7 bases left in between. The CDR3 coding sequence is TGTGCCAGCAGCTTAGAACAGGGGAACACTGAAGCTTTCTTT. Translation: CASSLEQGNTEAFF.

There are a few counts of this clonotype. The CDR3 loop reads CASSSAPESPLHF. CDR3 DNA: TGTGCCAGCAGCTCGGCCCCGGAATCACCCCTCCACTTT. The chain combines TRBV7-3 with TRBJ1-6; no clear D. CDR3 size: 13 residues. V lost 4 bases and J lost 10, with 11 bases in between. CDR1 and CDR2 (germline): SGHTA, FQGTGA.

This clonotype has a count of ten or more. The V call is TRBV7-9, the J call TRBJ2-4; D perhaps matches TRBD2 (6 bases). V was clipped by 1 base and J by 3 bases, with 13 bases between them. This CDR3 has 16 residues. CDR1 is SEHNR and CDR2 is FQNEAQ in the germline V gene (reference sequence). CDR3 nucleotide sequence: TGTGCCAGCAGCTTAGTTTCGGGACTGTACAAAAACATTCAGTACTTC. Amino acid sequence: CASSLVSGLYKNIQYF.